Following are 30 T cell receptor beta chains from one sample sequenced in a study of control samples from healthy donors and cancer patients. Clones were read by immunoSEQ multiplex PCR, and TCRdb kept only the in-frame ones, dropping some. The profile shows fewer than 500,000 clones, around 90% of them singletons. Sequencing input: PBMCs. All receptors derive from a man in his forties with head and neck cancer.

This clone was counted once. This CDR3 reads CASSLVGGQPQHF. The CDR3 DNA follows: TGCGCCAGCAGCTTGGTAGGGGGTCAGCCCCAGCATTTT. V usage is TRBV5-1 and J usage is TRBJ1-5, with D possibly being TRBD1 (6 bases). The V end lost 0 bases, the J end lost 6 bases, and 7 bases lay between the germline ends. Germline assignment: CDR1 SGHRS and CDR2 YFSETQ. The CDR3 consists of 13 residues.

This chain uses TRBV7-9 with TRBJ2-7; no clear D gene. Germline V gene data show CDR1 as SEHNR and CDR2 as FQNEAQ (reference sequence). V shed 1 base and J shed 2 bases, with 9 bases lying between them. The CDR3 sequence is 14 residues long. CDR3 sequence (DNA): TGTGCCAGCAGCTTAGTCGCAGACCCCTACGAGCAGTACTTC. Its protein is CASSLVADPYEQYF. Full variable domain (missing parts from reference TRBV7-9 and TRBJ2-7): DTGVSQNPRHKITKRGQNVTFRCDPISEHNRLYWYRQTLGQGPEFLTYFQNEAQLEKSRLLSDRFSAERPKGSFSTLEIQRTEQGDSAMYLCASSLVADPYEQYFGPGTRLTVT.

The CDR3 DNA is TGCGCCAGCAGCTTGGGGACAGGGGGCATAGAGCAGTTCTTC. This translates into CASSLGTGGIEQFF. This chain connects TRBV5-1 to TRBJ2-1; the match to TRBD1 covers 11 bases. Germline loops: CDR1 SGHRS, CDR2 YFSETQ. The V gene end was trimmed by 0 bases and the J gene end by 10 bases; junction bases not matched to a gene: 3. The CDR3 is 14 amino acids. Full variable domain (remainder filled in from reference TRBV5-1 and TRBJ2-1): KAGVTQTPRYLIKTRGQQVTLSCSPISGHRSVSWYQQTPGQGLQFLFEYFSETQRNKGNFPGRFSGRQFSNSRSEMNVSTLELGDSALYLCASSLGTGGIEQFFGPGTRLTVL.

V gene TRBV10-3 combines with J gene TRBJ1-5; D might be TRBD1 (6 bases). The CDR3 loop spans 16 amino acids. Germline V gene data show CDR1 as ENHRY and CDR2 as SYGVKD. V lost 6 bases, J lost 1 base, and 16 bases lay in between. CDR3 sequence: CAISREGGKSNQPQHF. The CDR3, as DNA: TGTGCCATCAGCCGGGAGGGGGGCAAGAGCAATCAGCCCCAGCATTTT.

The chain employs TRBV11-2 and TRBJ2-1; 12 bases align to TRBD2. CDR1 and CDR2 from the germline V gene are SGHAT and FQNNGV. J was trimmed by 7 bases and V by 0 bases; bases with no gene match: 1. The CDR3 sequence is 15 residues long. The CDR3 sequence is CASSLELAGGNEQFF. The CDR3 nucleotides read TGTGCCAGCAGCTTAGAACTAGCGGGAGGTAATGAGCAGTTCTTC.

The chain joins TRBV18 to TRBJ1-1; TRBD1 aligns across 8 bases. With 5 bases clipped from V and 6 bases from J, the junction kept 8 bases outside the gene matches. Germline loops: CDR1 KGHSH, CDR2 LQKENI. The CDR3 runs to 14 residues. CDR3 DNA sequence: TGTGCCAGCTCATACGACAGGGGAGGATCTGAAGCTTTCTTT. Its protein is CASSYDRGGSEAFF.

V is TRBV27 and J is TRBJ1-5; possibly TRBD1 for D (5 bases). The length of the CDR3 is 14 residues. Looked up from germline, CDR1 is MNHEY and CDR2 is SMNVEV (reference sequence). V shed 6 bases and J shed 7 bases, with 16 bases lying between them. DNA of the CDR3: TGTGCCAGCAGATGGCCGGGGGGATCACAGCCCCAGCATTTT. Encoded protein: CASRWPGGSQPQHF.

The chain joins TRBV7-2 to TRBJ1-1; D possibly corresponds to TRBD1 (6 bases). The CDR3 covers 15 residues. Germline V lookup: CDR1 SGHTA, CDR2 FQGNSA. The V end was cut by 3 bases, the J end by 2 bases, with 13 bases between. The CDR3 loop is CASSFAGAKNTEAFF. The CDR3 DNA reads TGTGCCAGCAGCTTCGCAGGGGCCAAAAACACTGAAGCTTTCTTT.

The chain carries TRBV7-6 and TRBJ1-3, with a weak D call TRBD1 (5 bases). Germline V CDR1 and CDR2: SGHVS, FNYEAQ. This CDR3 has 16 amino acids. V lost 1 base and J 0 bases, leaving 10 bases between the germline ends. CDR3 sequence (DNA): TGTGCCAGCAGCTTAGGCAGGGCGGACTCTGGAAACACCATATATTTT. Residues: CASSLGRADSGNTIYF.

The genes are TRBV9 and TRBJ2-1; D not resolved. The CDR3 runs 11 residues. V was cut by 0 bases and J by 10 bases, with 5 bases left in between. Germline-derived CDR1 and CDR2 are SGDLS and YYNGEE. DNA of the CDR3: TGTGCCAGCAGCGTAGGTTCAGAGCAGTTCTTC. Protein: CASSVGSEQFF. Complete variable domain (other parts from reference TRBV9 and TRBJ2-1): DSGVTQTPKHLITATGQRVTLRCSPRSGDLSVYWYQQSLDQGLQFLIQYYNGEERAKGNILERFSAQQFPDLHSELNLSSLELGDSALYFCASSVGSEQFFGPGTRLTVL.

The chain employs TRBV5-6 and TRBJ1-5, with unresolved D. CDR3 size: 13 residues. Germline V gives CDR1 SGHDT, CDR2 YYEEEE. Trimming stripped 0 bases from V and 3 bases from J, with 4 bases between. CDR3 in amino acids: CASSLGDNQPQHF. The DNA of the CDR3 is TGTGCCAGCAGCTTGGGAGACAATCAGCCCCAGCATTTT.

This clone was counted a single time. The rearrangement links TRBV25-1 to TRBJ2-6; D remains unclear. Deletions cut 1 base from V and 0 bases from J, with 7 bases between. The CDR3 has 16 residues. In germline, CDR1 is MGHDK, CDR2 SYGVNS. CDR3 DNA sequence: TGTGCCAGCAGTGAATCCGTGTACTCTGGGGCCAACGTCCTGACTTTC. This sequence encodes CASSESVYSGANVLTF.

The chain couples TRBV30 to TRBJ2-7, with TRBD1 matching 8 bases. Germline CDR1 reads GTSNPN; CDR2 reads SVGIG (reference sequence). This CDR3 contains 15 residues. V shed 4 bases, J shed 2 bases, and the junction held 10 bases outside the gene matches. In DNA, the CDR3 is TGTGCCTGGAACCCGGGACAGGCCGAAACCTACGAGCAGTACTTC. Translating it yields CAWNPGQAETYEQYF. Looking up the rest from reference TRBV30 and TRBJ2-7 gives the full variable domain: SQTIHQWPATLVQPVGSPLSLECTVEGTSNPNLYWYRQAAGRGLQLLFYSVGIGQISSEVPQNLSASRPQDRQFILSSKKLLLSDSGFYLCAWNPGQAETYEQYFGPGTRLTVT.

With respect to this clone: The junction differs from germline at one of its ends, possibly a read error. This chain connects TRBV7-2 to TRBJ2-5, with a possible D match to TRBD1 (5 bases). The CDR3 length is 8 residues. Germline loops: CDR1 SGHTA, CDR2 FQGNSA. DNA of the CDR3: TGTGCCAGCAACCCCAGGGACTTC. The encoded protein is CASNPRDF.

The CDR3 spells CASSLVGGGSGQPQHF. The CDR3 bases are TGTGCCAGCAGCTTAGTTGGGGGGGGATCGGGTCAGCCCCAGCATTTT. This chain connects TRBV7-8 to TRBJ1-5, with D possibly being TRBD1 (5 bases). The V end was cut by 1 base, the J end by 6 bases, with 16 bases between. The CDR3 loop spans 16 amino acids. Germline CDR1 reads SGHVS; CDR2 reads FQNEAQ.

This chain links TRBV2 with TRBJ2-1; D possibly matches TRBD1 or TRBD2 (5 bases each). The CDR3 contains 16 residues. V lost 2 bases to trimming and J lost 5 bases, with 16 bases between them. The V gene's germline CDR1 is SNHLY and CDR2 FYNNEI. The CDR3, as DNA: TGTGCCAGCAGTGAATCGACCGGGGACCAGAACAATGAGCAGTTCTTC. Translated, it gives CASSESTGDQNNEQFF.

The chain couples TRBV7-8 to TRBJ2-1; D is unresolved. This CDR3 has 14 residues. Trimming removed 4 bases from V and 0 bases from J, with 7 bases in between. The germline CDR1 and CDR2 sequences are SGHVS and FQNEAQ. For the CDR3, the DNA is TGTGCCAGCAGCTCCCAAGCCTCCTACAATGAGCAGTTCTTC. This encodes CASSSQASYNEQFF.

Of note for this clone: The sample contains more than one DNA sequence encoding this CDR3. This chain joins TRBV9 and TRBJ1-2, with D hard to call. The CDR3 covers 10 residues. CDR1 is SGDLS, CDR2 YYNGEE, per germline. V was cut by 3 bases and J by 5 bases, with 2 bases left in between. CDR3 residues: CASSGYGYTF. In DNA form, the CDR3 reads TGTGCCAGCAGCGGGTATGGCTACACCTTC.

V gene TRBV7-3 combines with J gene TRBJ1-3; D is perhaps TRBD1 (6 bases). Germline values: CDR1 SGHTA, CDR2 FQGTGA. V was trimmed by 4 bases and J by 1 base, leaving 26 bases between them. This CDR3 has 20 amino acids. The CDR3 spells CASSSPTGIGHRLSGNTIYF. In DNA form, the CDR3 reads TGTGCCAGCAGCTCGCCAACAGGGATAGGCCACCGCTTATCTGGAAACACCATATATTTT.

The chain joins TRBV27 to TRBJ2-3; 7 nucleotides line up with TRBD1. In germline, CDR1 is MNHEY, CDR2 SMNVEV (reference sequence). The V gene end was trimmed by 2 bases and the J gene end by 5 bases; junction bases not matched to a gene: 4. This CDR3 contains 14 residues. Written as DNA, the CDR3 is TGTGCCAGCAGTTTAAGGCAGGGGGTAGATACGCAGTATTTT. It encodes CASSLRQGVDTQYF.

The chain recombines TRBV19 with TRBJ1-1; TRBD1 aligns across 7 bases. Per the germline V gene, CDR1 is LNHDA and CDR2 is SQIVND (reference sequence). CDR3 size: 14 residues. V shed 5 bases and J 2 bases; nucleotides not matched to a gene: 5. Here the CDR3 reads CASSRQGVNTEAFF. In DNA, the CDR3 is TGTGCCAGTAGTCGACAGGGTGTCAACACTGAAGCTTTCTTT.

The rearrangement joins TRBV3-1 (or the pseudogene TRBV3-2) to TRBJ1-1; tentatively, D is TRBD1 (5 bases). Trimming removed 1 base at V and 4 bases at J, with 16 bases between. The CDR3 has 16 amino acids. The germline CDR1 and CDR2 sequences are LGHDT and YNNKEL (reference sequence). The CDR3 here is CASSQGDASRTTEAFF. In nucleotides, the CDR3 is TGTGCCAGCAGCCAAGGGGACGCGAGCCGAACCACTGAAGCTTTCTTT.

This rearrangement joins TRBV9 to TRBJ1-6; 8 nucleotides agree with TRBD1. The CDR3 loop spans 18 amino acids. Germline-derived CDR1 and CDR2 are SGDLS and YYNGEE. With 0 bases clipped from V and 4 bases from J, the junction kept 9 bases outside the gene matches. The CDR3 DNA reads TGTGCCAGCAGCGTAGGTGGGGGCAGGGGGCTGTATAATTCACCCCTCCACTTT. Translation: CASSVGGGRGLYNSPLHF.

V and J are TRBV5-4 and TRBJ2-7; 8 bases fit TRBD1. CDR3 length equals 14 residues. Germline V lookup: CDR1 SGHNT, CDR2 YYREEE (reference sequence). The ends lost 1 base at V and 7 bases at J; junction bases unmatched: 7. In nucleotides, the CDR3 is TGTGCCAGCAGCTTGTTGAACAGGGGGTCGGAGCAGTACTTC. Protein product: CASSLLNRGSEQYF.

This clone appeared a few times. The CDR3: CASSQVVGGSYNEQFF. CDR3 in DNA: TGTGCCAGCAGCCAAGTGGTTGGCGGTTCCTACAATGAGCAGTTCTTC. The V call is TRBV14, the J call TRBJ2-1; D uncertain. The length of the CDR3 is 16 residues. Trimming took 1 base from V and 1 from J, leaving 11 bases between them. CDR1 SGHDN and CDR2 FVKESK come from the germline V gene.

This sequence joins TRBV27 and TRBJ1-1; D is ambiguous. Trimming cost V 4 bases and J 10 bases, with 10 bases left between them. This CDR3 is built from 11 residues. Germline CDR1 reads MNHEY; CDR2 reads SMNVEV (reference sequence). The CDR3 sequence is CASSYWGGAFF. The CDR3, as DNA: TGTGCCAGCAGTTATTGGGGTGGAGCTTTCTTT.

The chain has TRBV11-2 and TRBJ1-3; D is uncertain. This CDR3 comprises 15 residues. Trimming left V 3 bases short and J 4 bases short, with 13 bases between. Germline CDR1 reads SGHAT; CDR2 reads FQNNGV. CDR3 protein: CASSFLNQKGNTIYF. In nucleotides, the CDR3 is TGTGCCAGCAGCTTTCTGAACCAAAAGGGAAACACCATATATTTT.

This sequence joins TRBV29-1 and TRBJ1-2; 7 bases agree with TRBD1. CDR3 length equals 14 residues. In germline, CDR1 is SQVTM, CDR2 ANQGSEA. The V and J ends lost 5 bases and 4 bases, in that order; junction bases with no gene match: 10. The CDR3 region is CSVSGPGGIYGYTF. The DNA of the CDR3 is TGCAGCGTTTCTGGCCCAGGGGGAATCTATGGCTACACCTTC.

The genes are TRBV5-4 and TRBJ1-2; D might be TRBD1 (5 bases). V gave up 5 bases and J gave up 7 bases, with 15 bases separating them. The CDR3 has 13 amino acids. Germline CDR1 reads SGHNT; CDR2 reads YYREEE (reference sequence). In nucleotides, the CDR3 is TGTGCCAGCAGAGTGGGGGGTAAGAGTGGCTACACCTTC. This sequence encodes CASRVGGKSGYTF.

CDR3 loop: CASSLSAGELFF. The CDR3 DNA sequence: TGTGCCAGCAGCTTATCCGCCGGGGAGCTGTTTTTT. This chain joins TRBV7-9 and TRBJ2-2; D is undetermined. The CDR3 is 12 amino acids. The V gene's germline CDR1 is SEHNR and CDR2 FQNEAQ (reference sequence). Trimming removed 2 bases at V and 6 bases at J, with 4 bases between.